The entry below gives a single TCR beta chain sequence along with its context. The age range of participants was about 18 to 89 years, with residence in some 25 US areas. Participant-reported clinical history was the basis for cohort assignment. Two negative PCRs, clearance, or symptom resolution were required of recovered Cohort 3 donors. Germline assignment: CDR1 MDHEN and CDR2 SYDVKM. The CDR3 runs 15 residues. Trimming pared 5 bases from V and 6 bases from J, leaving 19 bases between. This entry is derived from a study of blood T cell repertoires in COVID-19. In the study overall: From the United States, Italy and Spain came samples of acute and convalescent COVID-19.

Profiled with immunoSEQ multiplex PCR; TCRdb holds only in-frame clones, not every one. Of approximately 440,000 clones in the sample, less than 95% are singletons; the top ten hold 0.6% to 0.7%. The sequence derives from a man aged 18 to 35 who had recovered from COVID-19. What was sequenced was PBMCs or T cells enriched from blood (not recorded which). The chain recombines TRBV28 with TRBJ1-1, with a weak D call TRBD1 (6 bases). The CDR3 loop reads CASSPPHDRKAEAFF. In DNA form, the CDR3 reads TGTGCCAGCAGTCCCCCTCATGACAGGAAAGCTGAAGCTTTCTTT.